The entry below gives a single TCR beta chain sequence along with its context. The ends were cut back, 6 bases at V and 13 bases at J, with 24 bases in the middle. Germline V gene data show CDR1 as SGHAT and CDR2 as FQNNGV. The CDR3 contains 14 residues. Each CDR3 protein gets one entry after TCRdb re-called the multiplex PCR reads with MiXCR. The sample holds about 12,000 distinct CDR3 sequences, roughly 53% seen once. The sample belongs to a study of breast tumors, draining lymph nodes, adjacent tissues. The receptor comes from a female donor with breast cancer. Some clones in this sample may be carry-over from other donors' samples. Sequencing used tumor-adjacent breast tissue. The chain links TRBV11-2 to TRBJ1-2; D may be TRBD1 (6 bases). The chain's CDR3 is CASRQDSSYGAITF. CDR3 bases: TGTGCCAGCAGGCAGGACAGTTCTTATGGGGCAATCACCTTC.